This is a list of T cell receptor beta chains from one sample in a study of cytomegalovirus exposure and HLA in healthy donors. Method: immunoSEQ multiplex PCR; TCRdb's copy keeps in-frame clones and lacks some. The table has about 160,000 clones, about 80% seen once; the top ten hold under 1.5%. Material: PBMCs. Source of these receptors: a man aged 30-40 years in good health and CMV-seronegative. The CDR3 runs from the conserved cysteine through the conserved F or W. The D gene is left open where the match is weak. Size values are once, few and many counts, or a class for expanded clones, and some rows have none.

CDR3 protein	CDR3 DNA	D gene	clone size	V gene	J gene
CASSLRQTDTQYF	TGTGCCAGCAGCTTAAGGCAGACAGATACGCAGTATTTT	NA	NA	TRBV7-3	TRBJ2-3
CASSPPVVAGGTDTQYF	TGTGCCAGCAGCCCCCCGGTCGTAGCGGGGGGCACAGATACGCAGTATTTT	TRBD2	NA	TRBV4-2	TRBJ2-3
CASRLAGSNEQFF	TGTGCCAGCAGACTGGCGGGCAGCAATGAGCAGTTCTTC	NA	NA	TRBV6-5	TRBJ2-1
CASSPAEGRETQYF	TGTGCCAGCAGCCCAGCAGAGGGCCGGGAGACCCAGTACTTC	NA	NA	TRBV9	TRBJ2-5
CASSQDAARTNSPLHF	TGCGCCAGCAGCCAAGATGCCGCCAGAACTAATTCACCCCTCCACTTT	NA	NA	TRBV4-1	TRBJ1-6
CASSLGGSSENTGELFF	TGTGCCAGCAGTTTAGGGGGGTCTAGCGAGAACACCGGGGAGCTGTTTTTT	NA	NA	TRBV28	TRBJ2-2
CASSQPSGGDYEQYF	TGCGCCAGCAGCCAACCTAGCGGGGGAGACTACGAGCAGTACTTC	TRBD2	once	TRBV4-1	TRBJ2-7
CASSLVTGSGTGELFF	TGCGCCAGCAGCTTGGTCACAGGGTCGGGAACCGGGGAGCTGTTTTTT	NA	NA	TRBV5-1	TRBJ2-2
CASSSTGLGGTEAFF	TGTGCCAGCAGTTCCACAGGGTTAGGTGGCACTGAAGCTTTCTTT	NA	NA	TRBV6-5	TRBJ1-1
CASSPHHGTSNEQYF	TGTGCCAGCAGCCCCCACCACGGGACTAGTAACGAGCAGTACTTC	TRBD2	NA	TRBV9	TRBJ2-7
CASSQVSGKSAYEQYF	TGCGCCAGCAGCCAAGTTAGCGGGAAGTCCGCCTACGAGCAGTACTTC	TRBD2	NA	TRBV4-3	TRBJ2-7
CASSTPGQGKSYEQYF	TGTGCCAGTAGTACCCCCGGACAGGGGAAATCCTACGAGCAGTACTTC	TRBD1	few	TRBV19	TRBJ2-7
CASRESGNTIYF	TGTGCCAGCAGAGAGTCGGGGAACACCATATATTTT	NA	NA	TRBV2	TRBJ1-3
CASSSRIAGTGYNSPLHF	TGTGCCAGCAGCTCTAGAATCGCCGGGACAGGGTATAATTCACCCCTCCACTTT	TRBD1	NA	TRBV7-6	TRBJ1-6
CASSGVGGANVLTF	TGCGCCAGCAGCGGAGTCGGAGGGGCCAACGTCCTGACTTTC	NA	NA	TRBV4-1	TRBJ2-6
CASSRGQGLSDTQYF	TGTGCCAGCAGCCGGGGACAGGGGCTCTCAGATACGCAGTATTTT	TRBD1	NA	TRBV7-9	TRBJ2-3
CASSRGTNTDTQYF	TGTGCCAGCAGCCGTGGGACTAACACAGATACGCAGTATTTT	TRBD2	NA	TRBV6-5	TRBJ2-3
CASSEEGRGWGQPQHF	TGTGCCAGCAGTGAAGAGGGCAGGGGATGGGGTCAGCCCCAGCATTTT	NA	NA	TRBV2	TRBJ1-5
CASRHIRNNEQFF	TGTGCCAGCAGACACATCCGAAACAATGAGCAGTTCTTC	NA	NA	TRBV5-6	TRBJ2-1
CASSPWTGLTNEKLFF	TGTGCCAGCAGCCCCTGGACAGGCCTAACTAATGAAAAACTGTTTTTT	TRBD1	once	TRBV5-6	TRBJ1-4
CASSLTGGPYNEQFF	TGTGCCAGCAGTTTGACAGGGGGCCCTTACAATGAGCAGTTCTTC	TRBD1	NA	TRBV6-5	TRBJ2-1
CASSEGSSGSRGEQFF	TGCGCCAGCAGTGAGGGATCGAGCGGGAGTAGGGGTGAGCAGTTCTTC	TRBD2	NA	TRBV10-1	TRBJ2-1
CASSRDRGASDTQYF	TGCGCCAGCAGCCGGGACAGGGGAGCATCAGATACGCAGTATTTT	TRBD1	NA	TRBV5-1	TRBJ2-3
CASSQGQPTVSNEKLFF	TGTGCCAGCTCACAGGGACAGCCAACCGTGTCTAATGAAAAACTGTTTTTT	TRBD1	NA	TRBV18	TRBJ1-4
CASSPWGGVSTDTQYF	TGTGCCAGCAGCCCATGGGGGGGGGTCAGCACAGATACGCAGTATTTT	TRBD2	once	TRBV14	TRBJ2-3
CASSLTSEQETQYF	TGCGCCAGCAGCCTGACTAGCGAGCAAGAGACCCAGTACTTC	TRBD2	NA	TRBV10-1	TRBJ2-5
CASSSPRDSPGYEQYF	TGTGCCAGCAGCTCGCCTCGGGACTCACCAGGCTACGAGCAGTACTTC	NA	NA	TRBV7-9	TRBJ2-7
CASSVLGTGVYNEQFF	TGTGCCAGCAGCGTCCTAGGGACAGGGGTATACAATGAGCAGTTCTTC	TRBD1	NA	TRBV9	TRBJ2-1
CASSVGDSPSYGYTF	TGTGCCAGCAGCGTAGGGGACAGCCCTTCCTATGGCTACACCTTC	TRBD1	NA	TRBV9	TRBJ1-2
CASSLQGRGELFF	TGTGCCAGCAGCTTACAGGGGCGCGGGGAGCTGTTTTTT	NA	NA	TRBV13	TRBJ2-2
CASSLKQGSQDNEQFF	TGTGCCAGCTCACTTAAACAGGGTTCCCAGGACAATGAGCAGTTCTTC	NA	NA	TRBV18	TRBJ2-1
CAWSVDTTRFF	TGTGCCTGGAGTGTAGATACAACCCGGTTCTTC	NA	NA	TRBV30	TRBJ2-1
CASSEQGAPQETQYF	TGTGCCAGCAGTGAACAGGGGGCGCCCCAAGAGACCCAGTACTTC	TRBD1	NA	TRBV2	TRBJ2-5
CAWSRGFYTF	TGTGCCTGGAGTAGAGGGTTCTACACCTTC	NA	NA	TRBV30	TRBJ1-2
CASSQAPTGEASPLHF	TGCGCCAGCAGCCAAGCCCCCACAGGGGAGGCTTCACCCCTCCACTTT	TRBD1	NA	TRBV4-3	TRBJ1-6
CASSGLAGANEQFF	TGTGCCAGCAGCGGACTAGCGGGTGCTAATGAGCAGTTCTTC	TRBD2	NA	TRBV6-4	TRBJ2-1
CASSAQHGSSYNEQFF	TGTGCCAGCAGTGCTCAACATGGGAGCTCCTACAATGAGCAGTTCTTC	NA	NA	TRBV6-1	TRBJ2-1
CASSRGASGSYEQYF	TGTGCCAGCAGCCGTGGGGCTAGCGGGAGTTACGAGCAGTACTTC	TRBD2	NA	TRBV7-8	TRBJ2-7
CASSLEGQGYEKLFF	TGTGCCAGCAGCTTAGAGGGACAGGGGTATGAAAAACTGTTTTTT	TRBD1	NA	TRBV7-2	TRBJ1-4
CAISAGDQPQHF	TGTGCCATCAGTGCGGGTGATCAGCCCCAGCATTTT	NA	NA	TRBV10-3	TRBJ1-5
CASSDAGLRSHTGELFF	TGTGCCAGCAGCGACGCGGGACTGCGATCCCACACCGGGGAGCTGTTTTTT	NA	NA	TRBV7-8	TRBJ2-2
CASSQDSGRTGVEKLFF	TGTGCCAGCAGCCAAGATAGTGGGAGGACAGGTGTCGAAAAACTGTTTTTT	TRBD1	few	TRBV4-2	TRBJ1-4